This TCR beta chain is drawn from a study of blood T cell repertoires in COVID-19. Study in general: Collection of acute and convalescent COVID-19 samples took place in the United States, Italy and Spain. The cDNA or gDNA used as material had been derived from T cells, B-cell-depleted T cells, or PBMCs.

In the original processing: Counts of nucleated cells, estimated from reference gene primer amplification, were obtained. Sequenced by immunoSEQ multiplex PCR; TCRdb stores in-frame clones only, minus some. Clonal size and the V and J genes are those of that table, whereas D and trimming came from the DNA. This table has roughly 250,000 clones, about 88% appearing once. The sequence came from a woman aged 40 to 50 who had recovered from COVID-19. The sample comprised peripheral blood.

CDR3 protein: CASSVRQGAMSGYTF. Here the CDR3 DNA reads TGTGCCAGCAGCGTTCGACAGGGGGCAATGTCCGGCTACACCTTC. The chain joins TRBV7-8 to TRBJ1-2; 10 bases match TRBD1. With 5 bases clipped from V and 8 bases from J, the junction kept 11 bases outside the gene matches. Germline V gene data show CDR1 as SGHVS and CDR2 as FQNEAQ. This CDR3 contains 15 residues.